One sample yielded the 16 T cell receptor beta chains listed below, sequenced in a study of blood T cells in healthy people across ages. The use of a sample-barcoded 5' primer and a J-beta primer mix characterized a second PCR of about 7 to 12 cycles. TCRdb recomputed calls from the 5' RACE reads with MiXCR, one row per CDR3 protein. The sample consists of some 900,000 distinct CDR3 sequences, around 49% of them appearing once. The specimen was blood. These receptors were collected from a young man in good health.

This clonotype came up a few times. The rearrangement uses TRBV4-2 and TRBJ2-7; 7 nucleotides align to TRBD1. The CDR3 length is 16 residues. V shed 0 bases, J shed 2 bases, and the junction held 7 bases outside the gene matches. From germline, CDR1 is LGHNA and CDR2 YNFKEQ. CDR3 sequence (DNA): TGTGCCAGCAGCCAAGAGGGGACAGCAGCTACCTACGAGCAGTACTTC. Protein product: CASSQEGTAATYEQYF.

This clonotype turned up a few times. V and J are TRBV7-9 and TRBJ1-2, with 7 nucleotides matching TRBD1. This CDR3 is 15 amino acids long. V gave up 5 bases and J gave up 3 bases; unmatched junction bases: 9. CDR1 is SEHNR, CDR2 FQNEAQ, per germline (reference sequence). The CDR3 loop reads CASSPSDRLHYGYTF. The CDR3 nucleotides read TGTGCCAGCAGCCCATCGGACAGGTTGCACTATGGCTACACCTTC.

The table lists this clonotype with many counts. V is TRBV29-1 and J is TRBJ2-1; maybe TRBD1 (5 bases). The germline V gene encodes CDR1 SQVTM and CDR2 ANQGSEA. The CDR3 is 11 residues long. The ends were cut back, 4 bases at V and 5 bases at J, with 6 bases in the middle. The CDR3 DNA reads TGCAGCGTTGCAGGGAACAATGAGCAGTTCTTC. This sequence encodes CSVAGNNEQFF.

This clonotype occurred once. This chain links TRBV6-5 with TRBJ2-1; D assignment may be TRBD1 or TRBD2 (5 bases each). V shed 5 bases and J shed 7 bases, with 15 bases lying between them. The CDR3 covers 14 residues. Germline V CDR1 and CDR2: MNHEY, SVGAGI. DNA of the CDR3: TGTGCCAGCAGTAACGGGATTTCAGGGAATGAGCAGTTCTTC. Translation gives CASSNGISGNEQFF.

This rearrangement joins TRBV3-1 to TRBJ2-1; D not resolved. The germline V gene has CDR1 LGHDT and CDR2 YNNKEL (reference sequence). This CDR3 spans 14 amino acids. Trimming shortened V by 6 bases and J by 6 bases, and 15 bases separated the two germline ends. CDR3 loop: CASRPKQPGNEQFF. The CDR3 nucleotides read TGTGCCAGCAGGCCTAAGCAACCGGGCAATGAGCAGTTCTTC.

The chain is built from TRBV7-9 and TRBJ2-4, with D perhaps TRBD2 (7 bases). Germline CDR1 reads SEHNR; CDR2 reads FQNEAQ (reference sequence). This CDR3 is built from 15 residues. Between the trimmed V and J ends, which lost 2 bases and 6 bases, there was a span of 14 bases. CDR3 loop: CASSLPLGGGNIQYF. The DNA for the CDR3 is TGTGCCAGCAGCTTACCTTTAGGGGGGGGAAACATTCAGTACTTC.

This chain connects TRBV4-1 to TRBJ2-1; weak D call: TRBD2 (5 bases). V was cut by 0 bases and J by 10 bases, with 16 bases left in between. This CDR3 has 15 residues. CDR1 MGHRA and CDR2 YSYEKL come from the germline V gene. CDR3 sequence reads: CASSQDALAAYEQFF. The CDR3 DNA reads TGCGCCAGCAGCCAAGACGCCCTAGCAGCCTACGAGCAGTTCTTC.

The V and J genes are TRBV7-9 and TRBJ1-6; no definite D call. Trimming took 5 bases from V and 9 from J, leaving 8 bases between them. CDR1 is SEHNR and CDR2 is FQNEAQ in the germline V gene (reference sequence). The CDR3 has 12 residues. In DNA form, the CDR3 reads TGTGCCAGCAGCCGATATGGTTCACCCCTCCACTTT. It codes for CASSRYGSPLHF.

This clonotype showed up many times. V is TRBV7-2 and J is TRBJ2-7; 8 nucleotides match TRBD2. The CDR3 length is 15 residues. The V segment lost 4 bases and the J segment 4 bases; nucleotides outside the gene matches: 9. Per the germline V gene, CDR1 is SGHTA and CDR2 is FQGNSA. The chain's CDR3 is CASSSDSGGLYEQYF. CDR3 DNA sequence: TGTGCCAGCAGCTCTGACTCGGGGGGGCTGTACGAGCAGTACTTC.

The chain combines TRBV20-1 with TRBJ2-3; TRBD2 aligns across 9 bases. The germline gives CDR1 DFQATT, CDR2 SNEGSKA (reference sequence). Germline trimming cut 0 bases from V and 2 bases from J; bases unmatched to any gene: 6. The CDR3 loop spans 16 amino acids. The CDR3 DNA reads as TGCAGTGCTAGAGATCTCCAGCGGGGGGTCACAGATACGCAGTATTTT. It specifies CSARDLQRGVTDTQYF.

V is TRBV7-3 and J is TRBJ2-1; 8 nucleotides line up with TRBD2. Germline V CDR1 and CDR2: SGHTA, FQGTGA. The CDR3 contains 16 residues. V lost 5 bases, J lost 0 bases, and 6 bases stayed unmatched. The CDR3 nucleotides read TGTGCCAGCAGCCCCCATAGCGGGGCCTCCTACAATGAGCAGTTCTTC. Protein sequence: CASSPHSGASYNEQFF.

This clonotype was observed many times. CDR3 loop: CASRQNGGLATDTQYF. The CDR3 DNA reads as TGTGCCAGCAGACAGAACGGGGGGCTCGCCACAGATACGCAGTATTTT. The chain carries TRBV3-1 and TRBJ2-3; D might be TRBD2 (7 bases). This CDR3 region has 16 residues. Germline V lookup: CDR1 LGHDT, CDR2 YNNKEL (reference sequence). Trimming shortened V by 6 bases and J by 2 bases, and 18 bases separated the two germline ends.

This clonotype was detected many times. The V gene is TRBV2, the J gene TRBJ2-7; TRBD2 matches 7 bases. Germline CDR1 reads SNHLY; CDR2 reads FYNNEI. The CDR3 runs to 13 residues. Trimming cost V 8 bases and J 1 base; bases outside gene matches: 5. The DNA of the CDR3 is TGTGCCAGCGACGGGGGGTTTTCCTACGAGCAGTACTTC. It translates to CASDGGFSYEQYF.

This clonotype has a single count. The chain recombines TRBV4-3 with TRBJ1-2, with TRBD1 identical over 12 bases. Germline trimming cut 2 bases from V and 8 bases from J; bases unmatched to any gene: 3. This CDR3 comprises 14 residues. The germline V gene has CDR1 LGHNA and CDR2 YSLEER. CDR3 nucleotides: TGCGCCAGCAGCCAACCCGGGACAGGGGGCGGCTACACCTTC. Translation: CASSQPGTGGGYTF.

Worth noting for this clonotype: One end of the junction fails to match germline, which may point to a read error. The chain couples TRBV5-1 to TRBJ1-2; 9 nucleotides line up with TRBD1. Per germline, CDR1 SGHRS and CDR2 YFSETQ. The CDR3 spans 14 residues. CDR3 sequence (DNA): TGTGCCAGCAGCTCATGGGACAGGGAATATGGCTACACCTTC. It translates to CASSSWDREYGYTF. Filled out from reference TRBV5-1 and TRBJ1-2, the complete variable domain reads KAGVTQTPRYLIKTRGQQVTLSCSPISGHRSVSWYQQTPGQGLQFLFEYFSETQRNKGNFPGRFSGRQFSNSRSEMNVSTLELGDSALYLCASSSWDREYGYTFGSGTRLTVV.

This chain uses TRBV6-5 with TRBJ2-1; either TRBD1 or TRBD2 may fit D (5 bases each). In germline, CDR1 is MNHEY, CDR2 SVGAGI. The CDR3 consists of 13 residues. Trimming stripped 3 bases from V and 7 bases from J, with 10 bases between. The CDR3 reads CASSYGGTNEQFF. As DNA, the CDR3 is TGTGCCAGCAGTTATGGTGGGACGAATGAGCAGTTCTTC.